The source of this T cell receptor beta chain is a study of cytomegalovirus exposure and HLA in healthy donors. General study points: By a later analysis, the bulk of CMV-associated TCR beta chains appeared HLA-restricted. The analysis excluded some indistinguishable V segments, including TRBV6-2 and TRBV6-3. A later analysis showed TCR association rates differing by HLA locus, peaking at DRB1 and lowest at HLA-C. TCR beta sequences reportedly predicted most subjects' HLA-A and HLA-B alleles accurately.

The length of the CDR3 is 14 residues. V dropped 0 bases and J dropped 10; count of bases not matched to a gene: 6. CDR1 WNHNN and CDR2 SYGVQD come from the germline V gene (reference sequence). The PCR made use of 60 Vbeta and 13 Jbeta primers. Profiled with immunoSEQ multiplex PCR; TCRdb holds only in-frame clones, not every one. The sample yields 150,000 or so clones, about two thirds seen once. Concerning this clone itself: What it binds is unknown.

The TCR sequence derives from a man younger than 40 in good health and CMV-seropositive. Sequencing used PBMCs. The rearrangement links TRBV10-1 to TRBJ2-1, with 7 nucleotides matching TRBD2. CDR3 DNA: TGCGCCAGCAGTGAGTCGGGGGGGACCGTAGAGCAGTTCTTC. Amino acid sequence: CASSESGGTVEQFF.